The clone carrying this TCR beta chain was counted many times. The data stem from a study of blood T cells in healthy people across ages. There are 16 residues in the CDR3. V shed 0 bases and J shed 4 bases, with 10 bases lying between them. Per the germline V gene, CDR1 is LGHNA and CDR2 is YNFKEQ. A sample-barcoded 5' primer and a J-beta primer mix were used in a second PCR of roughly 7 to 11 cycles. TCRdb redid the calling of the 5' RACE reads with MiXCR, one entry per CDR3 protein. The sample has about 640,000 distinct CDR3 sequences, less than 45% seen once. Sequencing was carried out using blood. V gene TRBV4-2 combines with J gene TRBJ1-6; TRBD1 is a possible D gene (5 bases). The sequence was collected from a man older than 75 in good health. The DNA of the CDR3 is TGTGCCAGCAGCCAAGAGGAGGGGCGGTATAATTCACCCCTCCACTTT. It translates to CASSQEEGRYNSPLHF.